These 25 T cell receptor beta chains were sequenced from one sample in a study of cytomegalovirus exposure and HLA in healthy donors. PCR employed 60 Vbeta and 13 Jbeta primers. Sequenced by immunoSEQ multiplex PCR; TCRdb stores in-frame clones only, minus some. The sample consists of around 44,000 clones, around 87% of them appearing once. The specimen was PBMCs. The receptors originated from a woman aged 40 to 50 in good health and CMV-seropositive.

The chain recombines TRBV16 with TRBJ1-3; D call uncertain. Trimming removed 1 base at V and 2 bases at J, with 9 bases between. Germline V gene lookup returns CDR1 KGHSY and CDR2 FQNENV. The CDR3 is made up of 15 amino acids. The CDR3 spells CASSQFAATGNTIYF. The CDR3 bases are TGTGCCAGCAGCCAATTCGCAGCGACTGGAAACACCATATATTTT.

The CDR3 loop is CASSETGRVTGELFF. The CDR3 coding sequence is TGTGCCAGCAGTGAAACGGGGAGGGTAACCGGGGAGCTGTTTTTT. The chain links TRBV6-1 to TRBJ2-2; the match to TRBD2 covers 7 bases. This CDR3 comprises 15 residues. Germline V gives CDR1 MNHNS, CDR2 SASEGT. V lost 2 bases, J lost 5 bases, and 5 bases stayed unmatched.

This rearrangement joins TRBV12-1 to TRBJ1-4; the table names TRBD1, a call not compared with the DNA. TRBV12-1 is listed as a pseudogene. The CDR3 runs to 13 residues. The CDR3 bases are TGTGCCAGCATTTCTTTTTCAGGTGAAAAACTGTTTTTT. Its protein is CASISFSGEKLFF.

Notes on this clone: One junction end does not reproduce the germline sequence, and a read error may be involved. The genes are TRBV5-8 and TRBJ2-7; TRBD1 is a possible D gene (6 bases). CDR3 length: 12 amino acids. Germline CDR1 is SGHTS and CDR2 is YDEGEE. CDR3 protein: CASTLRDIEQYF. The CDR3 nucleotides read TGTGCTAGCACCCTCAGGGACATCGAGCAGTACTTC. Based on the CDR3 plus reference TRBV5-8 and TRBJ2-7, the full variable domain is EAGVTQSPTHLIKTRGQQATLRCSPISGHTSVYWYQQALGLGLQFLLWYDEGEERNRGNFPPRFSGRQFPNYSSELNVNALELEDSALYLCASTLRDIEQYFGPGTRLTVT.

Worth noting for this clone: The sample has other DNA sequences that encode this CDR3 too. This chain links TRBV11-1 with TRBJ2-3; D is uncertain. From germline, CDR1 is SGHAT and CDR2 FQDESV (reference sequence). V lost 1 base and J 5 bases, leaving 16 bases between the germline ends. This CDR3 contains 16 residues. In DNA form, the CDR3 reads TGTGCCAGCAGCTTAGGGTCCGCGCTGCCAATAGATACGCAGTATTTT. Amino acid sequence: CASSLGSALPIDTQYF.

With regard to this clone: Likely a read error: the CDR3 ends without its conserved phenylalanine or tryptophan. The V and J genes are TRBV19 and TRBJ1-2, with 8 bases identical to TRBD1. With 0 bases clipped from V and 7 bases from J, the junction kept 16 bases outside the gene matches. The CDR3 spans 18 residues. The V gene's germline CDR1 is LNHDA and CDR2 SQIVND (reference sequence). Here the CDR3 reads CASSIDRPLSGQGGGYTL. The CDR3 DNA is TGTGCCAGTAGTATAGATCGACCCCTCAGCGGACAGGGAGGTGGCTACACCCTC.

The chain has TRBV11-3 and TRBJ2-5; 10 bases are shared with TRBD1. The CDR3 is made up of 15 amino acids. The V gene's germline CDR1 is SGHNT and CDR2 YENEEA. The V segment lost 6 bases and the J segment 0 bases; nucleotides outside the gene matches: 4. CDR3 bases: TGTGCCAGCAGTCCCGGGACAGGGGACCAAGAGACCCAGTACTTC. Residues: CASSPGTGDQETQYF.

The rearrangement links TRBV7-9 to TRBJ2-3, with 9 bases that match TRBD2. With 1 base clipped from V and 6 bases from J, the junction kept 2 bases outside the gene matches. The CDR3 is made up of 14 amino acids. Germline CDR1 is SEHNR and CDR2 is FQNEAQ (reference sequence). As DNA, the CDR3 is TGTGCCAGCAGCTTAGGCGGGGGGGCTGATACGCAGTATTTT. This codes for CASSLGGGADTQYF. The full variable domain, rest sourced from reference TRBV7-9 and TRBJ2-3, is DTGVSQNPRHKITKRGQNVTFRCDPISEHNRLYWYRQTLGQGPEFLTYFQNEAQLEKSRLLSDRFSAERPKGSFSTLEIQRTEQGDSAMYLCASSLGGGADTQYFGPGTRLTVL.

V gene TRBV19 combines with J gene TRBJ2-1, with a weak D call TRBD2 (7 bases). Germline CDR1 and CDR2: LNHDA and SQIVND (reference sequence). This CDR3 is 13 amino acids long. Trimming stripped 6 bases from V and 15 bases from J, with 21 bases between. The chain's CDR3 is CASSRDYLGALFF. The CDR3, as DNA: TGTGCCAGTAGCCGGGACTACTTGGGGGCCCTGTTCTTC.

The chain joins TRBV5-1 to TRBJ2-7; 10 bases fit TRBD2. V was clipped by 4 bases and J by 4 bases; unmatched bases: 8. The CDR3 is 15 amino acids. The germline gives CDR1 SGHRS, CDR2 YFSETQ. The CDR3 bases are TGCGCCAGCAGCACGTCTAGCGGGAGTTCTTACGAGCAGTACTTC. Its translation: CASSTSSGSSYEQYF.

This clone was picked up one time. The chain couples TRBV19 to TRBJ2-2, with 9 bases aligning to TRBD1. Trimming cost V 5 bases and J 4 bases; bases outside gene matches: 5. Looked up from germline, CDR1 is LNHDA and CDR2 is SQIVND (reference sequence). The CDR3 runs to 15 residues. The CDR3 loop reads CASSWGQGATGELFF. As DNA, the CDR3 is TGTGCCAGTAGTTGGGGACAGGGAGCCACCGGGGAGCTGTTTTTT. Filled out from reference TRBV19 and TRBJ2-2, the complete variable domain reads DGGITQSPKYLFRKEGQNVTLSCEQNLNHDAMYWYRQDPGQGLRLIYYSQIVNDFQKGDIAEGYSVSREKKESFPLTVTSAQKNPTAFYLCASSWGQGATGELFFGEGSRLTVL.

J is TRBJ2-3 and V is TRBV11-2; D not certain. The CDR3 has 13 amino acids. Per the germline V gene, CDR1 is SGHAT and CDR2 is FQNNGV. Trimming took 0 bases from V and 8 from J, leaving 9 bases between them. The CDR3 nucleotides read TGTGCCAGCAGCTTAGAAGTGCGAGGTACGCAGTATTTT. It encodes CASSLEVRGTQYF.

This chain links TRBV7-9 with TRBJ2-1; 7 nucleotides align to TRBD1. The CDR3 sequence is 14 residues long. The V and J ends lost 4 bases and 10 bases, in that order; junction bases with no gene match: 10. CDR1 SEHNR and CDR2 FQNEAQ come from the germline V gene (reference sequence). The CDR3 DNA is TGTGCCAGCAGCTCGGACAGGCCCACGGGCGAGCAGTTCTTC. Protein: CASSSDRPTGEQFF.

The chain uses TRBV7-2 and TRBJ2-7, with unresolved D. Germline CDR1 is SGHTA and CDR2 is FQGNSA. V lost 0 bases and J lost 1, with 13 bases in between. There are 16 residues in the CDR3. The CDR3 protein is CASSLASGLRSYEQYF. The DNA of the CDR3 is TGTGCCAGCAGCTTAGCATCCGGGTTGAGGTCCTACGAGCAGTACTTC.

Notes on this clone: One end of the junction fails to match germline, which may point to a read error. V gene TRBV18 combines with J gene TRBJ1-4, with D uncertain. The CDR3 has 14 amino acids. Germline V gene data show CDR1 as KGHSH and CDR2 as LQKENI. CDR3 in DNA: TGTGCCACCTCACCGGGCCTGGGAGGTGAAAAACTGTTTTTT. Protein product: CATSPGLGGEKLFF.

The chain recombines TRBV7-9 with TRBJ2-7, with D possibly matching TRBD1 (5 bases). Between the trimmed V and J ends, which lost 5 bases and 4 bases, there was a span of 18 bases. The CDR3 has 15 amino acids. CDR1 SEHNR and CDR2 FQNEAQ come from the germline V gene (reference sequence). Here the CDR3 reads CASSPKGFDGYEQYF. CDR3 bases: TGTGCCAGCAGCCCTAAGGGGTTCGATGGGTACGAGCAGTACTTC.

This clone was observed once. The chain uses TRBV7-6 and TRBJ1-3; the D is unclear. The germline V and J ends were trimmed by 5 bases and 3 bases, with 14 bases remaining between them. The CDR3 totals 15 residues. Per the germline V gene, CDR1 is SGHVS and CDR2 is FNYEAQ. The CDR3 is CASSPEPGNGNTIYF. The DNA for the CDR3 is TGTGCCAGCAGCCCCGAACCCGGTAATGGAAACACCATATATTTT.

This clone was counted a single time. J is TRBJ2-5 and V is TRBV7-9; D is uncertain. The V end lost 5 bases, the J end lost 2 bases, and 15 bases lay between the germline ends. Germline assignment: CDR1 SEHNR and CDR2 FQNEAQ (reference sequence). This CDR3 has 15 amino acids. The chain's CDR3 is CASSRGDLRQETQYF. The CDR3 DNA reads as TGTGCCAGCAGCCGAGGAGATTTGCGGCAAGAGACCCAGTACTTC.

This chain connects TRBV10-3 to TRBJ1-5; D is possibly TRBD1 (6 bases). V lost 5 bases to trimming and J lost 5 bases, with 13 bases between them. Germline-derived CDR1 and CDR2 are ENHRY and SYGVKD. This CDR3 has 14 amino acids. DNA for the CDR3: TGTGCCATCAGTAGACAGGCGGGGGATCAGCCCCAGCATTTT. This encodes CAISRQAGDQPQHF.

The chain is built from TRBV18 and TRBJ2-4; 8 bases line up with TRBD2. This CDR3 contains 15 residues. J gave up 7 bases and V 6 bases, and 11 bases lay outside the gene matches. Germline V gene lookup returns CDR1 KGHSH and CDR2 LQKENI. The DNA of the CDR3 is TGTGCCAGCTCGTTCCCGGGGGGGGGCAGGAACATTCAGTACTTC. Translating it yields CASSFPGGGRNIQYF.

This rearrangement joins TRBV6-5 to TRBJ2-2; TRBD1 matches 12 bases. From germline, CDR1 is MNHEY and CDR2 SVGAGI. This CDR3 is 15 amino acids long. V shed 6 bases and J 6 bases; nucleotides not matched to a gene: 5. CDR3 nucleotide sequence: TGTGCCAGCAGCAGGGACAGGGGGCGGGCCGGGGAGCTGTTTTTT. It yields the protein CASSRDRGRAGELFF.

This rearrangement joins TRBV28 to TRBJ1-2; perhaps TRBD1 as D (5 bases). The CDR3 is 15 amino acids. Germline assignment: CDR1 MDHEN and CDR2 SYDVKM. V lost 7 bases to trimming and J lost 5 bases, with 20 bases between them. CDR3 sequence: CASTPGGRVRYGYTF. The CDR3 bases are TGTGCCAGCACCCCGGGGGGGAGGGTCCGGTATGGCTACACCTTC.

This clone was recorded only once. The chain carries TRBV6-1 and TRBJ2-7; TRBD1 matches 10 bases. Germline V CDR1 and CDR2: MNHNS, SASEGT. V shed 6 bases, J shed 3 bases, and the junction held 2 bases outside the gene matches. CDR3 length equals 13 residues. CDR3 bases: TGTGCCAGCAGGGGACAGGGGTTCTACGAGCAGTACTTC. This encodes CASRGQGFYEQYF.

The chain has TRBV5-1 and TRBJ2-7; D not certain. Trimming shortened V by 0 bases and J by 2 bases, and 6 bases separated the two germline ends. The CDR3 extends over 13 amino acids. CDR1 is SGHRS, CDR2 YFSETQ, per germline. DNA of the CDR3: TGCGCCAGCAGCTTGGCCAGTACCTACGAGCAGTACTTC. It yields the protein CASSLASTYEQYF.

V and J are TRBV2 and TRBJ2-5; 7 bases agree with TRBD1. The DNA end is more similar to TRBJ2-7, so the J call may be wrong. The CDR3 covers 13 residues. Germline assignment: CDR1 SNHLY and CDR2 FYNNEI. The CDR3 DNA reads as TGTGCCAGCGCCCGGGACAGTCACTACGAGCAGTACTTC. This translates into CASARDSHYEQYF.